A single sample gave rise to the 30 T cell receptor beta chains below, sequenced in a study of beta chain features in type 1 diabetes. The investigators reverse transcribed all of the isolated RNA, so they sequenced expressed TCRB transcripts. Sequenced by immunoSEQ multiplex PCR; TCRdb stores in-frame clones only, minus some. The data show 300,000 to 400,000 clones, about a tenth seen once. Regarding the study as a whole: Shortening of TCRB CDR3s, moderate but significant, appeared in all four CD4+ subsets of Type 1 diabetes patients.

These TCRs are of unknown antigen specificity. The specimen was central memory CD4+ T cells from blood. These receptor sequences come from a man younger than 45 with type 1 diabetes.

This clone was seen a few times. The V and J genes are TRBV15 and TRBJ1-2, with 11 bases aligning to TRBD1. This CDR3 contains 15 residues. V lost 3 bases, J lost 2 bases, and 2 bases stayed unmatched. The germline V gene has CDR1 LNHNV and CDR2 YYDKDF (reference sequence). CDR3 nucleotide sequence: TGTGCCACCAGCAGTGGACAGGGGGCAAACTATGGCTACACCTTC. It is translated as CATSSGQGANYGYTF.

The chain employs TRBV7-2 and TRBJ2-7; D may be TRBD1 or TRBD2 (5 bases each). The germline CDR1 and CDR2 sequences are SGHTA and FQGNSA. The CDR3 contains 14 residues. The V end was cut by 1 base, the J end by 6 bases, with 13 bases between. The CDR3 reads CASSLGRGRGEQYF. The CDR3 DNA sequence: TGTGCCAGCAGCTTAGGCCGGGGCCGCGGCGAGCAGTACTTC.

This clone was seen a handful of times. The J gene is TRBJ1-1, the V gene TRBV19; D is uncertain. V was cut by 5 bases and J by 0 bases, with 10 bases left in between. CDR3 length: 14 residues. Germline V gives CDR1 LNHDA, CDR2 SQIVND (reference sequence). The CDR3 DNA reads as TGTGCCAGTAGTCATATCGGGCTGAACACTGAAGCTTTCTTT. Protein: CASSHIGLNTEAFF.

This clone was seen a handful of times. This chain joins TRBV28 and TRBJ2-3, with 10 bases that match TRBD2. Trimming removed 5 bases from V and 8 bases from J; junction bases left unmatched: 16. Germline lookup yields CDR1 MDHEN and CDR2 SYDVKM. The CDR3 loop spans 17 amino acids. Written as DNA, the CDR3 is TGTGCCAGCAGTAAATACAGGGCTTCTAGCGGGGGTCCTACGCAGTATTTT. Protein product: CASSKYRASSGGPTQYF.

The chain joins TRBV10-3 to TRBJ2-1; 13 nucleotides align to TRBD2. Losses at the gene ends were 3 bases for V and 5 bases for J; bases not matched to a gene: 7. Germline V gene sequence: CDR1 ENHRY, CDR2 SYGVKD. This CDR3 is built from 17 residues. CDR3 coding DNA: TGTGCCATCAGTGATCCCCGGACTAGCGGGGGAAACAATGAGCAGTTCTTC. Encoded protein: CAISDPRTSGGNNEQFF.

This chain joins TRBV5-1 and TRBJ2-7, with D hard to call. V was cut by 0 bases and J by 7 bases, with 17 bases left in between. The CDR3 is 15 amino acids. The germline gives CDR1 SGHRS, CDR2 YFSETQ. The CDR3 loop is CASSLALASAREQYF. CDR3 nucleotides: TGCGCCAGCAGCTTGGCGTTAGCCTCGGCTCGGGAGCAGTACTTC. Full variable domain (outside the CDR3, taken from reference TRBV5-1 and TRBJ2-7): KAGVTQTPRYLIKTRGQQVTLSCSPISGHRSVSWYQQTPGQGLQFLFEYFSETQRNKGNFPGRFSGRQFSNSRSEMNVSTLELGDSALYLCASSLALASAREQYFGPGTRLTVT.

The table lists this clone with many counts. The CDR3: CASTQGPSSYEQYF. The CDR3 nucleotides read TGTGCCAGCACACAGGGACCCTCATCCTACGAGCAGTACTTC. This sequence joins TRBV6-5 and TRBJ2-7; possibly TRBD1 for D (6 bases). Germline loops: CDR1 MNHEY, CDR2 SVGAGI. Trimming removed 7 bases at V and 1 base at J, with 14 bases between. The CDR3 loop spans 14 amino acids.

This clone was recorded at least ten times. The chain recombines TRBV7-2 with TRBJ1-2; D may be TRBD1 (6 bases). The germline gives CDR1 SGHTA, CDR2 FQGNSA. Trimming shortened V by 0 bases and J by 6 bases, and 14 bases separated the two germline ends. The CDR3 has 15 amino acids. This CDR3 reads CASSLATTGTNGYTF. CDR3 coding DNA: TGTGCCAGCAGCTTAGCGACCACAGGGACGAATGGCTACACCTTC.

This rearrangement joins TRBV7-2 to TRBJ2-7; the D gene is possibly TRBD2 (6 bases). Looked up from germline, CDR1 is SGHTA and CDR2 is FQGNSA. The CDR3 consists of 12 residues. Trimming took 5 bases from V and 8 from J, leaving 13 bases between them. CDR3 in DNA: TGTGCCAGCAGCACCCCGGCGGGACAGCAGTACTTC. Encoded protein: CASSTPAGQQYF.

The rearrangement joins TRBV6-5 to TRBJ2-3; 9 bases align to TRBD1. J lost 4 bases, V lost 5 bases, and 4 bases had no gene match. Germline values: CDR1 MNHEY, CDR2 SVGAGI. The CDR3 is 14 residues long. This CDR3 reads CASSGDRVSDTQYF. The CDR3 DNA sequence: TGTGCCAGCAGTGGGGACAGGGTTTCAGATACGCAGTATTTT.

This clone showed up just a few times. The gene calls are TRBV6-5 and TRBJ1-6; 7 bases are a match to TRBD1. Per germline, CDR1 MNHEY and CDR2 SVGAGI. The CDR3 spans 15 residues. V shed 6 bases, J shed 6 bases, and the junction held 8 bases outside the gene matches. CDR3 DNA sequence: TGTGCCAGCAGACCGACAGGGTTAACTAATTCACCCCTCCACTTT. It yields the protein CASRPTGLTNSPLHF.

The rearrangement uses TRBV5-1 and TRBJ2-6; TRBD1 might be the D (6 bases). Germline lookup yields CDR1 SGHRS and CDR2 YFSETQ. Between the trimmed V and J ends, which lost 7 bases and 2 bases, there was a span of 16 bases. There are 16 residues in the CDR3. DNA for the CDR3: TGCGCCAGCGCTCTCTCTACAGGGACTGGGGCCAACGTCCTGACTTTC. Amino acid sequence: CASALSTGTGANVLTF.

This clone was found a few times. The genes are TRBV4-1 and TRBJ2-3; TRBD1 might be the D (5 bases). CDR1 is MGHRA and CDR2 is YSYEKL in the germline V gene. V was pared by 6 bases and J by 2 bases, with 15 bases between. The CDR3 is 15 residues long. Written as DNA, the CDR3 is TGCGCCAGCAGTGAGTCTGGGGCCCCCACAGATACGCAGTATTTT. It encodes CASSESGAPTDTQYF.

This clone was seen a handful of times. The rearrangement links TRBV7-2 to TRBJ2-3; D gene uncertain. This CDR3 comprises 14 residues. Trimming removed 2 bases at V and 6 bases at J, with 12 bases between. Germline assignment: CDR1 SGHTA and CDR2 FQGNSA. The CDR3 bases are TGTGCCAGCAGCTTAAGTAGTCTATCTGATACGCAGTATTTT. Its translation is CASSLSSLSDTQYF.

The chain couples TRBV5-1 to TRBJ2-3; D is possibly TRBD2 (6 bases). V was pared by 4 bases and J by 4 bases, with 16 bases between. The CDR3 contains 15 residues. CDR1 SGHRS and CDR2 YFSETQ come from the germline V gene. CDR3 DNA: TGCGCCAGCAGCCCCAGTGGAGGAGGGGCAGATACGCAGTATTTT. It specifies CASSPSGGGADTQYF.

The chain couples TRBV29-1 to TRBJ2-3; D unclear. Trimming took off 3 bases at V and 2 bases at J, with 3 bases between the two ends. Germline assignment: CDR1 SQVTM and CDR2 ANQGSEA. The CDR3 has 11 residues. DNA for the CDR3: TGCAGCGTTGACAACACAGATACGCAGTATTTT. Translated, it gives CSVDNTDTQYF.

This clone was seen repeatedly, ten times or more. The gene calls are TRBV23-1 and TRBJ2-3; tentative D call: TRBD1 (5 bases). TRBV23-1 is an ORF, and what it does is uncertain. Trimming left V 4 bases short and J 2 bases short, with 16 bases between. The CDR3 runs to 16 residues. CDR3 loop: CASSLIRAGFTDTQYF. In DNA, the CDR3 is TGCGCCAGCAGTCTCATCAGGGCCGGATTCACAGATACGCAGTATTTT.

In this sample, this clone turned up a few times. The CDR3 region is CASSSGGSGNTIYF. CDR3 nucleotides: TGTGCCAGCAGCTCAGGGGGCTCTGGAAACACCATATATTTT. This chain uses TRBV27 with TRBJ1-3; 7 bases are shared with TRBD1. The CDR3 covers 14 residues. Unmatched junction bases numbered 2, after V lost 6 bases and J lost 0 bases. Germline loops: CDR1 MNHEY, CDR2 SMNVEV (reference sequence).

The chain is built from TRBV7-2 and TRBJ1-3; D not resolved. V was trimmed by 4 bases and J by 0 bases, leaving 13 bases between them. Germline loops: CDR1 SGHTA, CDR2 FQGNSA. This CDR3 is built from 16 residues. The CDR3 DNA sequence: TGTGCCAGCAGCTCTCGGATCCCTAACTCTGGAAACACCATATATTTT. Encoded protein: CASSSRIPNSGNTIYF.

There are a few counts of this clone. The V and J genes are TRBV29-1 and TRBJ2-5; 9 nucleotides line up with TRBD1. V lost 2 bases, J lost 9 bases, and 10 bases stayed unmatched. The CDR3 length is 14 residues. Germline V gives CDR1 SQVTM, CDR2 ANQGSEA. In nucleotides, the CDR3 is TGCAGCGTTGAAAGAGTGGACAGGGGACAGCCCCAGTACTTC. It yields the protein CSVERVDRGQPQYF.

This clone was counted between two and nine times. The genes are TRBV5-4 and TRBJ2-1; TRBD2 agrees at 15 bases. CDR1 is SGHNT and CDR2 is YYREEE in the germline V gene (reference sequence). The CDR3 is made up of 15 amino acids. J was trimmed by 7 bases and V by 4 bases; bases with no gene match: 3. CDR3 region: CASSPGTSGGNEQFF. The CDR3 bases are TGTGCCAGCAGCCCCGGGACTAGCGGGGGGAATGAGCAGTTCTTC.

This clone was seen ten or more times. The rearrangement joins TRBV18 to TRBJ1-1; D possibly corresponds to TRBD1 (6 bases). CDR3 length: 13 amino acids. Trimming stripped 9 bases from V and 1 base from J, with 12 bases between. Looked up from germline, CDR1 is KGHSH and CDR2 is LQKENI. The CDR3 DNA sequence: TGTGCCAGTCCCCGACAGGAGAACACTGAAGCTTTCTTT. This codes for CASPRQENTEAFF.

The gene calls are TRBV6-4 and TRBJ2-1; D may be TRBD1 (6 bases). Germline assignment: CDR1 MRHNA and CDR2 SNTAGT. Trimming took 6 bases from V and 0 from J, leaving 9 bases between them. The CDR3 is 14 amino acids. This chain's CDR3 is CASRRQDSYNEQFF. The CDR3 nucleotides are TGTGCCAGCAGACGACAGGACTCCTACAATGAGCAGTTCTTC.

This clone occurred a few times. The rearrangement links TRBV30 to TRBJ2-3; 8 bases fit TRBD1. Per germline, CDR1 GTSNPN and CDR2 SVGIG (reference sequence). V lost 5 bases and J lost 1; bases outside the gene matches: 17. This CDR3 is built from 18 residues. The CDR3 is CAWLRPGTGADGTDTQYF. DNA of the CDR3: TGTGCCTGGCTGAGGCCCGGGACAGGAGCCGACGGCACAGATACGCAGTATTTT. Full variable domain (outside the CDR3, taken from reference TRBV30 and TRBJ2-3): SQTIHQWPATLVQPVGSPLSLECTVEGTSNPNLYWYRQAAGRGLQLLFYSVGIGQISSEVPQNLSASRPQDRQFILSSKKLLLSDSGFYLCAWLRPGTGADGTDTQYFGPGTRLTVL.

In its sample, this clone was seen many times. The rearrangement joins TRBV5-1 to TRBJ1-5; 9 nucleotides align to TRBD1. Trimming at V came to 0 bases and at J to 8 bases, leaving 6 bases not matched to a gene. Germline assignment: CDR1 SGHRS and CDR2 YFSETQ. The CDR3 sequence is 15 residues long. The chain's CDR3 is CASSLEGQGGEPQHF. The CDR3 DNA reads TGCGCCAGCAGCTTGGAGGGACAGGGAGGAGAGCCCCAGCATTTT.

A few counts support this clone. The V and J genes are TRBV5-1 and TRBJ1-1; 10 nucleotides match TRBD1. J lost 5 bases, V lost 2 bases, and 6 bases had no gene match. The CDR3 has 15 amino acids. The germline V gene encodes CDR1 SGHRS and CDR2 YFSETQ. Written as DNA, the CDR3 is TGCGCCAGCAGCTTTTCGACAGGGGGCATTACTGAAGCTTTCTTT. Its protein product is CASSFSTGGITEAFF.

This clone was seen more than once but under ten times. V and J are TRBV11-2 and TRBJ2-7, with TRBD1 matching over 7 bases. The CDR3 totals 13 residues. The V and J ends lost 5 bases and 3 bases, in that order; junction bases with no gene match: 4. CDR1 SGHAT and CDR2 FQNNGV come from the germline V gene. The CDR3 DNA follows: TGTGCCAGCAGCCGAGACAGGGTCTACGAGCAGTACTTC. The encoded protein is CASSRDRVYEQYF. The full variable domain, its missing parts supplied by reference TRBV11-2 and TRBJ2-7, is EAGVAQSPRYKIIEKRQSVAFWCNPISGHATLYWYQQILGQGPKLLIQFQNNGVVDDSQLPKDRFSAERLKGVDSTLKIQPAKLEDSAVYLCASSRDRVYEQYFGPGTRLTVT.

This clone was recorded at least ten times. Here the CDR3 DNA reads TGTGCCAGCAGTGAACCGGGACAGGGTGTAGATACGCAGTATTTT. As protein: CASSEPGQGVDTQYF. The gene calls are TRBV6-1 and TRBJ2-3; 9 nucleotides line up with TRBD1. The J segment lost 5 bases and the V segment lost 2 bases, leaving 5 bases of the junction unmatched. Germline values: CDR1 MNHNS, CDR2 SASEGT. The CDR3 length is 15 residues.

The table lists this clone with a few counts. V usage is TRBV11-2 and J usage is TRBJ2-1; D gene ambiguous. The CDR3 runs 11 residues. V was pared by 0 bases and J by 8 bases, with 2 bases between. Germline values: CDR1 SGHAT, CDR2 FQNNGV. CDR3 bases: TGTGCCAGCAGCTTAGAGGATGAGCAGTTCTTC. Its protein product is CASSLEDEQFF.

This clone was seen a few times. CDR3 nucleotides: TGTGCCAGTAGGGGATTTTACGAGCAGTACTTC. Encoded protein: CASRGFYEQYF. This chain uses TRBV6-6 with TRBJ2-7; tentative D call: TRBD1 (5 bases). Germline CDR1 and CDR2: MNHNY and SVGAGI (reference sequence). Trimming removed 9 bases from V and 4 bases from J, with 10 bases in between. This CDR3 is 11 amino acids long.